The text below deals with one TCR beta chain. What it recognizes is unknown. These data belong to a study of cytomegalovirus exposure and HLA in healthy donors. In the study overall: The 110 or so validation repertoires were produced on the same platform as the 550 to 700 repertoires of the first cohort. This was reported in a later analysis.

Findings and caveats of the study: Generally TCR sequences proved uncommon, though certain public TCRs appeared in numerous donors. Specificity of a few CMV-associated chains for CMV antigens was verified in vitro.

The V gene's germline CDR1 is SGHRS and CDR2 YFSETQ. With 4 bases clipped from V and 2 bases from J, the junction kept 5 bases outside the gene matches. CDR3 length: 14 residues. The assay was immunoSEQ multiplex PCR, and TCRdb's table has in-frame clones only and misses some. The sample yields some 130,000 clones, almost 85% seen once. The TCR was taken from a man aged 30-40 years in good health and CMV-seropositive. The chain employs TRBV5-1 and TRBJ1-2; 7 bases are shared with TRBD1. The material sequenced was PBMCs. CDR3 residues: CASSPGQENYGYTF. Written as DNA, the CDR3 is TGCGCCAGCAGCCCCGGACAGGAAAACTATGGCTACACCTTC.